This T cell receptor (beta chain) was captured in a study of cytomegalovirus exposure and HLA in healthy donors. The PCR made use of 60 Vbeta and 13 Jbeta primers. Here immunoSEQ multiplex PCR was the method, and the copy in TCRdb shows in-frame clones only, minus some. The sample shows under 200,000 clones, approximately 81% of them seen only once. Germline loops: CDR1 SGHRS, CDR2 YFSETQ. The CDR3 contains 13 residues. The J segment lost 5 bases and the V segment lost 4 bases, leaving 4 bases of the junction unmatched. As concerns this clone: Its antigen is as yet unknown.

Donors consisted of healthy bone marrow donors. Study observations and caveats: Sequencing likely produced, as an artifact, a cluster of highly shared sequence variants. Reportedly, HLA-A and HLA-B alleles of most subjects were accurately predicted from TCR beta.

The V and J genes are TRBV5-1 and TRBJ2-7, with 9 bases that match TRBD1. This TCR was sampled from a female donor in good health and CMV-seronegative. The specimen sequenced was PBMCs. The CDR3 spells CASSTGTGNEQYF. The CDR3 DNA follows: TGCGCCAGCAGCACCGGGACAGGGAACGAGCAGTACTTC. Variable domain in full (rest from reference TRBV5-1 and TRBJ2-7): KAGVTQTPRYLIKTRGQQVTLSCSPISGHRSVSWYQQTPGQGLQFLFEYFSETQRNKGNFPGRFSGRQFSNSRSEMNVSTLELGDSALYLCASSTGTGNEQYFGPGTRLTVT.